Below are 17 T cell receptor beta chains sequenced from a single sample in a study of blood T cell repertoires in COVID-19 (dated by TCRdb to 2018 to 2020). Library preparation was by the immunoSEQ multiplex PCR assay. The source is immuneACCESS, and TCRdb retained only in-frame sequences with V and J called. Part of the clones is not carried over; for the studies checked, unresolved V genes explain less than half of this, and the remainder is unexplained. In all, the sample holds about 250,000 clones, and 70% to 85% of those were seen once. The ten largest clones represent 0.87% of the sample. The sample was peripheral blood. These receptors originate from a human donor with COVID-19, enrolled during active disease. The donor label of this sample is uncertain.

The chain couples TRBV11-2 to TRBJ1-4, with TRBD1 identical over 7 bases. The V gene end was trimmed by 7 bases and the J gene end by 4 bases; junction bases not matched to a gene: 6. Germline CDR1 reads SGHAT; CDR2 reads FQNNGV. The CDR3 is made up of 14 amino acids. CDR3 amino acids: CASTETGFNEKLFF. The CDR3 DNA reads as TGTGCCAGCACCGAGACAGGGTTTAATGAAAAACTGTTTTTT.

The chain employs TRBV7-9 and TRBJ1-4; no definite D call. Trimming pared 5 bases from V and 3 bases from J, leaving 25 bases between. This CDR3 has 19 amino acids. Germline loops: CDR1 SEHNR, CDR2 FQNEAQ (reference sequence). The CDR3 bases are TGTGCCAGCAGCACGCCCCCGGGAGCTGGAGGTTCTTCTAATGAAAAACTGTTTTTT. Amino acids: CASSTPPGAGGSSNEKLFF.

The V call is TRBV20-1, the J call TRBJ2-7, with a tentative D call TRBD1 (5 bases). The CDR3 runs 13 residues. Germline V gene data show CDR1 as DFQATT and CDR2 as SNEGSKA (reference sequence). The V end was cut by 3 bases, the J end by 1 base, with 10 bases between. This chain's CDR3 is CSASTGGSYEQYF. DNA of the CDR3: TGCAGTGCTAGTACAGGTGGGTCCTACGAGCAGTACTTC.

The rearrangement links TRBV6-1 to TRBJ1-1; D is unresolved. The CDR3 has 14 amino acids. Trimming stripped 2 bases from V and 1 base from J, with 8 bases between. In germline, CDR1 is MNHNS, CDR2 SASEGT. The CDR3 nucleotides read TGTGCCAGCAGTGAACCCGTCTCGAACACTGAAGCTTTCTTT. Translation: CASSEPVSNTEAFF.

The rearrangement uses TRBV6-6 and TRBJ2-2, with 7 bases matching TRBD1. Per the germline V gene, CDR1 is MNHNY and CDR2 is SVGAGI (reference sequence). J lost 5 bases, V lost 6 bases, and 9 bases had no gene match. The length of the CDR3 is 15 residues. As DNA, the CDR3 is TGTGCCAGCAGCCTCCGACAGGGTAATACCGGGGAGCTGTTTTTT. Its protein product is CASSLRQGNTGELFF.

The chain has TRBV5-1 and TRBJ2-7; TRBD1 matches 7 bases. Germline loops: CDR1 SGHRS, CDR2 YFSETQ. J was trimmed by 2 bases and V by 4 bases; bases with no gene match: 6. This CDR3 comprises 14 residues. CDR3: CASSPRTGTYEQYF. The CDR3 DNA is TGCGCCAGCAGCCCAAGGACAGGAACCTACGAGCAGTACTTC.

The CDR3: CSVSRTNYEQYF. The CDR3 DNA reads TGCAGCGTCTCCCGGACTAATTACGAGCAGTACTTC. The chain combines TRBV29-1 with TRBJ2-7, with D perhaps TRBD2 (6 bases). Germline V gene lookup returns CDR1 SQVTM and CDR2 ANQGSEA. Trimming removed 6 bases from V and 4 bases from J, with 13 bases in between. The CDR3 totals 12 residues.

This clone was counted a single time. The chain carries TRBV28 and TRBJ2-6, with 9 bases matching TRBD2. Germline trimming cut 5 bases from V and 4 bases from J; bases unmatched to any gene: 12. The CDR3 loop spans 18 amino acids. Germline V CDR1 and CDR2: MDHEN, SYDVKM. The CDR3 spells CASSPPGLAMGGANVLTF. CDR3 sequence (DNA): TGTGCCAGCAGTCCTCCGGGACTAGCTATGGGGGGGGCCAACGTCCTGACTTTC.

The J gene is TRBJ2-1, the V gene TRBV11-3; 9 nucleotides align to TRBD2. The V and J ends lost 5 bases and 1 base, in that order; junction bases with no gene match: 9. The CDR3 contains 17 residues. The germline V gene has CDR1 SGHNT and CDR2 YENEEA. This CDR3 reads CASSEYSGSHSYNEQFF. CDR3 DNA sequence: TGTGCCAGCAGCGAATATAGCGGGAGCCATTCCTACAATGAGCAGTTCTTC.

The chain links TRBV28 to TRBJ1-2, with 7 bases identical to TRBD1. After removal of 8 bases from V and 2 bases from J, the junction contained 2 bases not matched to a gene. The CDR3 extends over 12 amino acids. CDR1 and CDR2 (germline): MDHEN, SYDVKM. In nucleotides, the CDR3 is TGTGCCAGCTCGGGACAGAACTATGGCTACACCTTC. Translated, it gives CASSGQNYGYTF.

The chain has TRBV28 and TRBJ2-3, with D tentatively TRBD2 (6 bases). Germline loops: CDR1 MDHEN, CDR2 SYDVKM. V was pared by 2 bases and J by 1 base, with 13 bases between. CDR3 length equals 16 residues. CDR3 sequence reads: CASSLLGGYGTDTQYF. The CDR3 DNA reads as TGTGCCAGCAGTTTACTCGGGGGATACGGCACAGATACGCAGTATTTT. The entire variable domain, with the rest obtained from reference TRBV28 and TRBJ2-3, is as follows: DVKVTQSSRYLVKRTGEKVFLECVQDMDHENMFWYRQDPGLGLRLIYFSYDVKMKEKGDIPEGYSVSREKKERFSLILESASTNQTSMYLCASSLLGGYGTDTQYFGPGTRLTVL.

The chain recombines TRBV29-1 with TRBJ2-7; a possible D gene is TRBD1 (6 bases). The V and J ends lost 6 bases and 5 bases respectively, with 17 bases between them. CDR3 length: 13 amino acids. Looked up from germline, CDR1 is SQVTM and CDR2 is ANQGSEA. The CDR3 loop is CSVRLQGSHEQYF. The CDR3 coding sequence is TGCAGCGTCCGTTTACAGGGTTCCCACGAGCAGTACTTC.

The chain combines TRBV24-1 with TRBJ2-2, with 8 positions matching TRBD2. This CDR3 is built from 15 residues. Losses at the gene ends were 5 bases for V and 3 bases for J; bases not matched to a gene: 4. Germline V CDR1 and CDR2: KGHDR, SFDVKD. The CDR3 DNA follows: TGTGCCACCAGTGGTCCGGGGGGGGACACCGGGGAGCTGTTTTTT. Its protein is CATSGPGGDTGELFF.

The chain carries TRBV6-5 and TRBJ1-1, with no clear D. The CDR3 runs to 13 residues. V lost 7 bases and J lost 1, with 10 bases in between. Germline V lookup: CDR1 MNHEY, CDR2 SVGAGI. The CDR3 sequence: CASKRTENTEAFF. DNA for the CDR3: TGTGCCAGCAAGCGGACTGAGAACACTGAAGCTTTCTTT.

V gene TRBV27 combines with J gene TRBJ2-5; 9 bases fit TRBD1. The CDR3 length is 15 residues. The germline gives CDR1 MNHEY, CDR2 SMNVEV (reference sequence). V shed 3 bases and J 5 bases; nucleotides not matched to a gene: 7. The CDR3 loop reads CASSFRDRAVETQYF. In DNA form, the CDR3 reads TGTGCCAGCAGTTTCAGGGACAGGGCAGTGGAGACCCAGTACTTC.

This clone was counted between two and nine times. This chain connects TRBV19 to TRBJ2-7; 8 bases map to TRBD1. J was trimmed by 5 bases and V by 6 bases; bases with no gene match: 9. Germline V gene sequence: CDR1 LNHDA, CDR2 SQIVND (reference sequence). The CDR3 consists of 14 residues. The CDR3 nucleotides are TGTGCCAGTAGCTCCTCCACGACAGGGGACGAGCAGTACTTC. It translates to CASSSSTTGDEQYF.

About this clone itself: One end of the junction is discordant with germline, which a read error may explain. V and J are TRBV7-7 and TRBJ1-1; D possibly corresponds to TRBD1 (6 bases). Germline CDR1 is SSHAT and CDR2 is FNYEAQ (reference sequence). The CDR3 is 14 residues long. CDR3 sequence: CASSPNRVGTEAFF. The DNA of the CDR3 is TGTGCTAGCAGCCCGAACAGGGTGGGCACTGAAGCTTTCTTT.